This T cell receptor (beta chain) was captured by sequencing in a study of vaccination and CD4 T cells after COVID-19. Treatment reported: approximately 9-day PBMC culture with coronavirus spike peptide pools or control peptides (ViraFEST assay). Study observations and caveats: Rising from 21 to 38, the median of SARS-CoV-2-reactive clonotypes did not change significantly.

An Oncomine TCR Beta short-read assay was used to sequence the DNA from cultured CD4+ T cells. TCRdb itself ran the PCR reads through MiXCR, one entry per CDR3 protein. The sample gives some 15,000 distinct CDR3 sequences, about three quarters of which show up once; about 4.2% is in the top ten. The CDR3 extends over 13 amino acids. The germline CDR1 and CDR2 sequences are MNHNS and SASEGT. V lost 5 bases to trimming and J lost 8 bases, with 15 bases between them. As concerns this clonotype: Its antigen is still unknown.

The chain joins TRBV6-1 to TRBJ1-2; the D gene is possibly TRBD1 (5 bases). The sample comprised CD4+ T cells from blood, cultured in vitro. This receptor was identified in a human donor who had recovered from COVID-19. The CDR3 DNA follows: TGTGCCAGCAGTCCCGACAATGACAGCGGCTACACCTTC. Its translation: CASSPDNDSGYTF.